This T cell receptor (beta chain) was profiled in a study of CD8 T cells in Susac syndrome (dated by TCRdb to the late 2010s). A note on the overall study: Whether CD8+ T cell activation and differentiation in Susac syndrome was antigen driven was tested using repertoire sequencing. The clonality of the CD8+ T cell repertoire was compared across over 9 healthy donors, around 14 Susac syndrome patients and under 18 multiple sclerosis patients.

The germline V gene encodes CDR1 MNHEY and CDR2 SMNVEV (reference sequence). The junction shows trimming of 5 bases on V and 5 bases on J, plus 13 bases between the germline ends. The CDR3 runs 14 residues from the cysteine to the phenylalanine. CDR3 DNA only is kept here, 42 bases in frame from base 1. For this clonotype: Its cognate antigen has yet to be identified. No much larger clonotype is one base removed from it; base qualities were not supplied.

Peripheral blood CD8+ and CD4+ T cells from healthy donors, Susac syndrome patients and multiple sclerosis patients were profiled by high-throughput TCR beta sequencing. Multiple sclerosis controls were treatment-naive patients with stable or active relapsing-remitting disease fulfilling revised McDonald criteria. Bulk CD8+ and CD4+ T cells were purified by magnetic negative isolation, while CD8+ TEMRA cells were enriched using FACS. Blood was drawn into EDTA tubes, processed within 24 hours, and PBMCs were isolated by density gradient centrifugation. PBMCs destined for TCR sequencing were cryopreserved in liquid nitrogen and later thawed in a 37 °C water bath. Purity of sorted or isolated CD4+, CD8+ and CD8+ TEMRA cells was at least 90%. The paper as a whole reports these results and caveats: The TCR sequencing and HLA analysis was acknowledged to have included a relatively small number of individuals.

RNA was extracted with the RNeasy kit and about 0.5 to 1 ug was reverse transcribed using random hexamers. The immunoSEQ multiplex PCR assay, covering 54 Vbeta and 13 Jbeta segments, was used to amplify TCR beta CDR3 regions. PCR amplification bias was corrected by using a synthetic template baseline for primer optimization and computational correction. Turning to the authors' computational methods: Reads were annotated to V, D and J genes per IMGT and analyzed with immunoSEQ Analyzer, keeping only productive sequences. To calculate clonality, Shannon entropy was normalized by log2 of the number of productive unique sequences and then subtracted from one. For each patient and control, public and private clones were evaluated among the 100 most prevalent clones. Clones were defined as Susac-specific if absent from the healthy and MS cohorts, from around 1,100 published viral clones and from other ImmuneACCESS disease sequences. TCRdb handled the public reads itself, with Q25 trimming in fastp and clone calling in MiXCR, and kept productive beta chains. Rows merge per CDR3 protein into single entries with the most common DNA and genes. It is TCRdb's table, rather than the study itself, that gives the V and J calls and clone size. The sample table holds about 430,000 distinct CDR3 sequences, of which about 85% were seen once. In total, the top ten clones hold about 0.12% of the sample.

The chain is assembled from TRBV27 and TRBJ2-1, with TRBD2 as a weak D call on 5 bases. The origin of this receptor is a human donor with multiple sclerosis. The sample was CD8+ T cells from PBMCs. The CDR3 loop reads CASSAPGWHNEQFF. The DNA sequence is TGTGCCAGCAGTGCCCCGGGGTGGCACAATGAGCAGTTCTTC.